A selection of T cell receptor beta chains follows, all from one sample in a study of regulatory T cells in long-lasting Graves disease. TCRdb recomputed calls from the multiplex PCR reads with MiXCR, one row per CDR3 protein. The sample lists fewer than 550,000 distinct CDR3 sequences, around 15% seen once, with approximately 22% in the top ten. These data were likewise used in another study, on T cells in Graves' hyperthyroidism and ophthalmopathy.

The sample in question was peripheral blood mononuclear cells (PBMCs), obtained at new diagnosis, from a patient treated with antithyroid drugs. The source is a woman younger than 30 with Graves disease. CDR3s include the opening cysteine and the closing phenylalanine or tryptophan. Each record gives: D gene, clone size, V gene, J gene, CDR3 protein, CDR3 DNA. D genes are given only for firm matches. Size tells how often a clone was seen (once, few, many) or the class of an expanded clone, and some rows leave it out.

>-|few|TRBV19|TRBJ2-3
CASSISRVSTDTQYF
TGTGCCAGTAGTATTTCGAGGGTGAGCACAGATACGCAGTATTTT
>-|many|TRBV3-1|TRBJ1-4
CASSATLGAGEKLFF
TGTGCCAGCAGCGCGACGTTGGGGGCAGGTGAAAAACTGTTTTTT
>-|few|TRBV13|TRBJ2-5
CASSFGQQETQYF
TGTGCCAGCAGCTTTGGACAGCAAGAGACCCAGTACTTC
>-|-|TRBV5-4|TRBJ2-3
CASSLELDTQYF
TGTGCCAGCAGCTTGGAGCTGGATACGCAGTATTTT
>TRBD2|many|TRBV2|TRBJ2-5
CASSYGGGRQETQYF
TGTGCCAGCAGTTACGGCGGGGGGCGACAAGAGACCCAGTACTTC
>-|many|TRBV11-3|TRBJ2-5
CASSLREETQYF
TGTGCCAGCAGCTTACGCGAAGAGACCCAGTACTTC
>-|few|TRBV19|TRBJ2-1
CASSTPDRFFNEQFF
TGTGCCAGTAGTACTCCAGACAGGTTTTTCAATGAGCAGTTCTTC
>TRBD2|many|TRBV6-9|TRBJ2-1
CASSYSGVAGSPYNEQFF
TGTGCCAGCAGTTACTCTGGGGTAGCGGGAAGTCCCTACAATGAGCAGTTCTTC
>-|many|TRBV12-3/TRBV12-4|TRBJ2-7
CASTNREKYYEQYF
TGTGCCAGCACCAACAGGGAAAAATACTACGAGCAGTACTTC
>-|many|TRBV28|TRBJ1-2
CASRSGSVDYGYTF
TGTGCCAGCCGATCAGGGAGTGTCGACTATGGCTACACCTTC
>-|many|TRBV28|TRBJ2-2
CASSLTGYTGELFF
TGTGCCAGCAGCTTAACAGGGTACACCGGGGAGCTGTTTTTT
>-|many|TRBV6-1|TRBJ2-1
CASRTRGEQFF
TGTGCCAGCAGGACTAGAGGCGAGCAGTTCTTC
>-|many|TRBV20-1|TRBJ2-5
CSARPVGRRETQYF
TGCAGTGCTAGACCCGTGGGGCGCCGGGAGACCCAGTACTTC
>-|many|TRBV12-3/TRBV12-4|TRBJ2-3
CASSFLEAWGADTQYF
TGTGCCAGCAGTTTCCTAGAGGCCTGGGGGGCAGATACGCAGTATTTT
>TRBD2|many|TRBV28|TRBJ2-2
CASSLSREGVGELFF
TGTGCCAGCAGTTTATCCCGGGAGGGGGTGGGGGAGCTGTTTTTT
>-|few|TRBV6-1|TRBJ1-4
CASSASGATNEKLFF
TGTGCCAGCAGTGCCTCAGGGGCAACTAATGAAAAACTGTTTTTT
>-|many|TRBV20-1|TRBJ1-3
CSASQSQGGGNTIYF
TGCAGTGCTAGTCAGAGCCAAGGAGGGGGAAACACCATATATTTT
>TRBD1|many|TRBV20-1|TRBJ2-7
CSATGGQGYEQYF
TGCAGTGCTACCGGAGGACAGGGGTACGAGCAGTACTTC
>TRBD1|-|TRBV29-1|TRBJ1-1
CSVAGGNTEAFF
TGCAGCGTTGCAGGGGGGAACACTGAAGCTTTCTTT
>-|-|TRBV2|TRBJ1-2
CASSPTGAGGYGYTF
TGTGCCAGCAGCCCCACGGGGGCCGGAGGTTATGGCTACACCTTC
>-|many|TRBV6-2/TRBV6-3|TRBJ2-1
CASRGSVTSKGEQFF
TGTGCCAGCAGGGGGTCGGTGACAAGTAAGGGTGAGCAGTTCTTC
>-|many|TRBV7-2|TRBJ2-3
CATFGGVLSTDTQYF
TGTGCCACCTTCGGAGGGGTTCTTAGCACAGATACGCAGTATTTT
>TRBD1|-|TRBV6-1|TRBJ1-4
CASRQDRGPEKLFF
TGTGCCAGCAGACAGGACAGGGGTCCTGAAAAACTGTTTTTT
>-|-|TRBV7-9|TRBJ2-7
CASSLVGSVQYF
TGTGCCAGCAGCTTAGTGGGCAGCGTACAGTACTTC
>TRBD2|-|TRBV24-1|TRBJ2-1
CATSDEGLAINEQFF
TGTGCCACCAGTGACGAGGGACTAGCGATTAATGAGCAGTTCTTC
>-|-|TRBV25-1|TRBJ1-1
CASTEGGVRAFF
TGTGCCAGCACCGAGGGGGGAGTTCGGGCTTTCTTT
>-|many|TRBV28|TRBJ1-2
CATEEGMMGYTF
TGTGCCACCGAAGAGGGGATGATGGGCTACACCTTC
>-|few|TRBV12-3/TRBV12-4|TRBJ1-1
CASTPGGEGEAFF
TGTGCCAGCACTCCCGGAGGGGAGGGTGAAGCTTTCTTT
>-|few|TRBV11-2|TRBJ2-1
CASSLGVGPGNEQFF
TGTGCCAGCAGCTTAGGAGTCGGACCTGGGAATGAGCAGTTCTTC
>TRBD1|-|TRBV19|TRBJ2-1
CASSMGAGGSSYNEQFF
TGTGCCAGTAGTATGGGGGCAGGGGGTAGCTCCTACAATGAGCAGTTCTTC
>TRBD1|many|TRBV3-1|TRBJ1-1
CASSPSGQVENTEAFF
TGTGCCAGCAGCCCCTCTGGACAGGTCGAGAACACTGAAGCTTTCTTT